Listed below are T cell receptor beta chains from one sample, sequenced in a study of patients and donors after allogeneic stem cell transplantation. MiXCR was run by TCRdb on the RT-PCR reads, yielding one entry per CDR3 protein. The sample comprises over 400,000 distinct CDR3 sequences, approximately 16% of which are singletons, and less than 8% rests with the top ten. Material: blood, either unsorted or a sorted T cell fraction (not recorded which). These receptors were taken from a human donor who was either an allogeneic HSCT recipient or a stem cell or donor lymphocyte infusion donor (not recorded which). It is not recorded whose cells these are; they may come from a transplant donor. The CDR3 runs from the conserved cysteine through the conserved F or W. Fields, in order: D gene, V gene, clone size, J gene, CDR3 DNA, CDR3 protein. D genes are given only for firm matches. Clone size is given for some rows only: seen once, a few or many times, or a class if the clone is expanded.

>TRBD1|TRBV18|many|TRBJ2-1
TGTGCCAGCTCACCGGGGACAGGGGGATACAATGAGCAGTTCTTC
CASSPGTGGYNEQFF
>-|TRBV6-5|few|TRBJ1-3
TGTGCCAGCAGTTACTCGGGAGTCTCTGGAAACACCATATATTTT
CASSYSGVSGNTIYF
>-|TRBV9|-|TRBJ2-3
TGTGCCAGCAGCGTAGGGGACCATAGCACAGATACGCAGTATTTT
CASSVGDHSTDTQYF
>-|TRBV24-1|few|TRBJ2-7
TGTGCCACCGGGACGGGAACCTACGAGCAGTACTTC
CATGTGTYEQYF
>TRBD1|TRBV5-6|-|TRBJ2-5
TGTGCCAGCAGCTTGTGGGACAGTAGCCTCCAAGAGACCCAGTACTTC
CASSLWDSSLQETQYF
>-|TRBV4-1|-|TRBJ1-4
TGCGCCAGCAGTGTTACAGGGTGGGCTAATGAAAAACTGTTTTTT
CASSVTGWANEKLFF
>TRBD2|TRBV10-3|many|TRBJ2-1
TGTGCCATCAGTGAGTCTGGCGGGGGGTTGGACAATGAGCAGTTCTTC
CAISESGGGLDNEQFF
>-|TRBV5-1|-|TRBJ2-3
TGCGCCAGCAGCTTGGGAGGGTACGCAGATACGCAGTATTTT
CASSLGGYADTQYF
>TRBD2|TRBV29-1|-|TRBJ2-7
TGCAGTGCGACTAGCGGATACGAGCAGTACTTC
CSATSGYEQYF
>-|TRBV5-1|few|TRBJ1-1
TGCGCCAGCAGCCTTCGGACAGTCCGCACTGAAGCTTTCTTT
CASSLRTVRTEAFF
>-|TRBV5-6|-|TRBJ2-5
TGTGCCAGCAAGACAGGATTCCAAGAGACCCAGTACTTC
CASKTGFQETQYF
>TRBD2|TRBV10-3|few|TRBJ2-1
TGTGCCAGCGGAGAGACTCGAGGACTAGCGGGAGTTGAGCAGTTCTTC
CASGETRGLAGVEQFF
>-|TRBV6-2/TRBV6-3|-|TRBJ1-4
TGTGCCAGCAGTGACCTCGGCGGGCTGATTAAAGAAAAACTGTTTTTT
CASSDLGGLIKEKLFF